What follows is one TCR beta chain and its context. What it binds is unknown. Oncomine TCR Beta short-read sequencing was applied to DNA from cultured CD4+ T cells. One entry per CDR3 protein results from TCRdb running MiXCR on the PCR reads. This table has roughly 20,000 distinct CDR3 sequences, under 55% appearing once. V lost 6 bases and J lost 3; bases outside the gene matches: 15. CDR3 length: 16 residues. In germline, CDR1 is SQVTM, CDR2 ANQGSEA. Stated treatment: approximately 9-day PBMC culture with coronavirus spike peptide pools or control peptides (ViraFEST assay). At both days 3 and 7, half the medium was replaced with fresh IL-2 medium. This sample was included in a study of vaccination and CD4 T cells after COVID-19. Study-level information: Convalescent patients had positive nasal swab PCR results for SARS-CoV-2. Disease was mild in roughly nine and severe in one.

This clonotype was obtained from a human donor who had recovered from COVID-19. This sample comprised CD4+ T cells from blood, cultured in vitro, obtained before SARS-CoV-2 vaccination. The chain carries TRBV29-1 and TRBJ1-2, with TRBD1 matching over 8 bases. CDR3 in amino acids: CSVHTGQGYWDYGYTF. In nucleotides, the CDR3 is TGCAGCGTCCACACCGGACAGGGTTATTGGGACTATGGCTACACCTTC.